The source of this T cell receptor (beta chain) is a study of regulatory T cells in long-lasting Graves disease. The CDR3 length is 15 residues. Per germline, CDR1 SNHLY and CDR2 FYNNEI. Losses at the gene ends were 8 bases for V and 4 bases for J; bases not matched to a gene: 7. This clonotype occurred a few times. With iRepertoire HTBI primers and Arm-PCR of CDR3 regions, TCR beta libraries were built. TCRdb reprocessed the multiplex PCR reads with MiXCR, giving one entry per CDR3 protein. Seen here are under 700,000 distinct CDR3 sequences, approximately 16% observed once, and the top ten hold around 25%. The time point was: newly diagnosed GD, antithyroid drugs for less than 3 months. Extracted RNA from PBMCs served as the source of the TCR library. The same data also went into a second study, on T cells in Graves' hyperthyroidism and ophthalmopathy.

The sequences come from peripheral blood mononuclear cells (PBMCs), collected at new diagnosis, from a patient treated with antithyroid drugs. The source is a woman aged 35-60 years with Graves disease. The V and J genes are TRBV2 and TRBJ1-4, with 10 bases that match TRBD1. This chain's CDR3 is CASGGTGVVNEKLFF. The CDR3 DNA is TGTGCCAGCGGTGGGACAGGGGTAGTTAATGAAAAACTGTTTTTT.